This T cell receptor beta chain originates from a study of graft-versus-host responses after intestinal transplantation. In the study overall: Grafts that recipients had were multivisceral, liver-intestinal, or isolated intestinal transplants. Every one of the recipients received anti-thymocyte globulin induction and afterwards took tacrolimus and steroids for roughly three years. General study findings and limits: Investigators detected GvH clones in recipient marrow, with some emerging earlier in ileum or blood. Across patients carrying graft-donor T cell macrochimerism, allografts held high graft-versus-host to host-versus-graft clonal ratios.

Sequencing was performed with immunoSEQ multiplex PCR; in TCRdb, only in-frame clones are kept and a portion is missing. The repertoire holds 9,500 to 12,000 clones, with almost 95% as singletons. With 4 bases clipped from V and 3 bases from J, the junction kept 6 bases outside the gene matches. The CDR3 covers 14 residues. The germline V gene encodes CDR1 SGDLS and CDR2 YYNGEE. Regarding this clone: Its antigen is not identified.

The material sequenced was PBMCs, taken around 74 days after transplant. The clonotype comes from a human patient who received an intestinal transplant, so some T cells may come from the graft donor. This sequence joins TRBV9 and TRBJ1-1; TRBD1 agrees at 7 bases. CDR3 nucleotides: TGTGCCAGCAGCATGGACAGGTTAGACACTGAAGCTTTCTTT. Encoded protein: CASSMDRLDTEAFF.